The sequence of this TCR beta chain was determined in a study of identical twins. TCRdb used MiXCR to reprocess the 5' RACE reads, holding one entry per CDR3 protein. The table lists some 760,000 distinct CDR3 sequences, around a sixth of them singletons, with around 14% in the top ten. The ends lost 6 bases at V and 3 bases at J; junction bases unmatched: 3. Germline assignment: CDR1 SQVTM and CDR2 ANQGSEA. The CDR3 is 14 residues long. Study results and caveats: Weaker excess twin sharing was seen among beta out-of-frame sequences.

This clonotype occurred many times. The antigen remains undetermined. The sample was also reused in another study, on T cells expressing NK-cell markers. That paper states: The study drew TCR beta repertoires from sorted CD3+CD56+NKG2C+, CD3+CD56+NKG2C- and CD3+CD56-NKG2C+ T cells. Seven of eight sequenced donors tested HCMV-seropositive; one tested seronegative. Roughly 6 donors had dominant NKG2C+ clonotypes that comprised roughly 1.0-8% of their CD8+ T cells.

Sequenced: PBMCs. The receptor comes from a woman between 18 and 29 years old in good health. The V gene is TRBV29-1, the J gene TRBJ2-5; TRBD2 matches at 14 bases. The CDR3 DNA reads TGCAGCGTGGGGACTAGCGGGGGTGAAGAGACCCAGTACTTC. Encoded protein: CSVGTSGGEETQYF.